This T cell receptor (beta chain) was recorded in a study of blood T cell repertoires in COVID-19 (dated by TCRdb to between 2020 and 2021). Background for the entire study: Collaborator samples came from the United States, Italy and Spain and covered acute and convalescent phases of COVID-19. The prospective study material was composed of cDNA or gDNA derived from T cells, B-cell-depleted T cells, or PBMCs. The dataset comprised deeply sampled blood TCRbeta repertoires from subjects exposed to, actively infected with, or recovered from COVID-19. The repertoires were released in a freely available public database meant as a resource for research on the immune response to SARS-CoV-2. Samples were obtained from the ongoing ImmuneRACE study (first 160 participants) and from 950 to 1,500 subjects provided by 6 global collaborators. Sample metadata almost always included a de-identified subject ID, COVID-19 status, age in years and sex. HLA class I and class II types, where available, came from metadata supplied by the sample provider rather than from assay-based typing. The investigation overall reported the following: How much clinical and demographic metadata was included differed by source and by participant, and the metadata was provided uncurated.

A note on this clone: The clone's antigen remains unknown. No per-base quality is available; no much larger clone lies one base away.

One collaborating source in Seattle enrolled patients while the patients were actively infected and followed the patients over time throughout the course of disease. Collaborating institutions collected whole blood in K2EDTA tubes following their own protocols. Collaborator samples were shipped for TCRbeta analysis as frozen whole blood, isolated PBMCs, or DNA extracted from either sample type. TCRbeta CDR3 regions were amplified from genomic DNA by means of the immunoSEQ Assay, a bias-controlled multiplex PCR. The source study handled its data this way. The number of nucleated cells in each sample was estimated by amplification of reference gene primers within the assay. Sequence reads were collapsed and filtered to measure the absolute abundance of every unique TCRbeta CDR3 rearrangement. For each sample, productive Simpson clonality was calculated as the square root of Simpson's diversity index across productive rearrangements. This immuneACCESS table, as held by TCRdb, lists in-frame sequences with V and J called but not all clones. Of the missing ones, under half trace to an unresolved V gene in checked studies; the others have no known cause. That table gives V, J and clone size, and the DNA gave D and trimming. The sample table shows approximately 120,000 clones, and around nine tenths are seen once. Around 1.9% of the sample rests with the top ten.

V and J lose 1 base and 4 bases, and a span of 17 bases separates them. The CDR3 spans 17 residues, from the cysteine through the phenylalanine. Solely the CDR3 DNA is kept, with 51 bases framed from the first base. CDR1 and CDR2 (LGHDT, YNNKEL) derive from the germline V gene (reference sequence). Here the chain combines TRBV3-1 (or the pseudogene TRBV3-2) and TRBJ2-1; matching of 6 bases hints at TRBD1 as the D gene. The sample was peripheral blood. The receptor was isolated from a man over 45 with COVID-19, enrolled during active disease. The CDR3 here reads CASSQALQGPIYNEQFF. The DNA sequence reads TGTGCCAGCAGCCAAGCCCTACAGGGCCCCATATACAATGAGCAGTTCTTC.